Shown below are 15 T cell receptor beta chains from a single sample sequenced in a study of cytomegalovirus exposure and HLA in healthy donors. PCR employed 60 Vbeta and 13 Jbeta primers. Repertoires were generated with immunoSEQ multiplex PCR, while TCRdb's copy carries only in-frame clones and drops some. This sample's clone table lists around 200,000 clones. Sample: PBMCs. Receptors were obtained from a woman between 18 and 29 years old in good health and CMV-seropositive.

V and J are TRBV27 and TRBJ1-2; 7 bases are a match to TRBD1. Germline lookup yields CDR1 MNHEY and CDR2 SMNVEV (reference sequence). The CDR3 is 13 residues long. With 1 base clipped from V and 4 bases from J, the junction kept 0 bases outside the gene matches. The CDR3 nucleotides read TGTGCCAGCAGTTTATGGACAGGCTATGGCTACACCTTC. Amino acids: CASSLWTGYGYTF.

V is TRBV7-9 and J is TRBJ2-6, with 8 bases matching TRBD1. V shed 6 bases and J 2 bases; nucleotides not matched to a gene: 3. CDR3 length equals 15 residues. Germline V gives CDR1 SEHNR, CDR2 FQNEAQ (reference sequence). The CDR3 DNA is TGTGCCAGCAGTTCGACAGGGGCTGGGGCCAACGTCCTGACTTTC. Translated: CASSSTGAGANVLTF.

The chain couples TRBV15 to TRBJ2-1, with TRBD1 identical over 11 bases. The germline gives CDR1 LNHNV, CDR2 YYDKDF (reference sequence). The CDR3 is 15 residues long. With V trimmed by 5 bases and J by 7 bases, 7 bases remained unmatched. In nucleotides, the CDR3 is TGTGCCACCAGCCTGGACAGGGGGCATTGGAATGAGCAGTTCTTC. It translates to CATSLDRGHWNEQFF.

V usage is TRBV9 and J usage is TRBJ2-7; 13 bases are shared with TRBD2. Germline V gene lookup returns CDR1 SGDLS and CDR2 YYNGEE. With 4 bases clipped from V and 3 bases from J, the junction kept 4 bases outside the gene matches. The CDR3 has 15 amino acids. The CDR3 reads CASSLGTSGVYEQYF. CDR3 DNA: TGTGCCAGCAGCTTGGGGACTAGCGGGGTCTACGAGCAGTACTTC.

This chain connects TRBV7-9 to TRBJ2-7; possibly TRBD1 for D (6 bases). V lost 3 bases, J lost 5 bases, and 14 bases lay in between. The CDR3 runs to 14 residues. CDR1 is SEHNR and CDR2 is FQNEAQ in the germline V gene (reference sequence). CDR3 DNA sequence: TGTGCCAGCAGCTTCCCAGGGGCGAATGACGAGCAGTACTTC. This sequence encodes CASSFPGANDEQYF.

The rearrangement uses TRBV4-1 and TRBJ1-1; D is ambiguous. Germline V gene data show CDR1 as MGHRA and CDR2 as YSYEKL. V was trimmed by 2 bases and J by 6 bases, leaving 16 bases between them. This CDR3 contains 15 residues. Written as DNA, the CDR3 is TGCGCCAGCAGCCAAAATTCTGGCCCCGCTGCTGAAGCTTTCTTT. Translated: CASSQNSGPAAEAFF.

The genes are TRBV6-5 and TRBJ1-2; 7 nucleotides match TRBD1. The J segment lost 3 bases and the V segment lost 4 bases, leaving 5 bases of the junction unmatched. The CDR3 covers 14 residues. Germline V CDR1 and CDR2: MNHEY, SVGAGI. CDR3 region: CASSSGQSDYGYTF. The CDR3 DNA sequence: TGTGCCAGCAGTTCGGGACAGTCCGACTATGGCTACACCTTC.

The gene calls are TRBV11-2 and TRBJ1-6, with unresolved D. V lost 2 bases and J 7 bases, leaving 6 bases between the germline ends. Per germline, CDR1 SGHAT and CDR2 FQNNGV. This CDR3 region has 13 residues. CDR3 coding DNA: TGTGCCAGCAGCTTATCGGGGAATTCACCCCTCCACTTT. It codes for CASSLSGNSPLHF. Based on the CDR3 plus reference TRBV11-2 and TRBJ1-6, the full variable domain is EAGVAQSPRYKIIEKRQSVAFWCNPISGHATLYWYQQILGQGPKLLIQFQNNGVVDDSQLPKDRFSAERLKGVDSTLKIQPAKLEDSAVYLCASSLSGNSPLHFGNGTRLTVT.

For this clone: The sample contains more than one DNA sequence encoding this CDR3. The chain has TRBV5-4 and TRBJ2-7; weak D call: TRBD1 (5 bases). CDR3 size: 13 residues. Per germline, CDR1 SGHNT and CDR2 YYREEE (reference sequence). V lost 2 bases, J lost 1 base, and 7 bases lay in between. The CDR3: CASSLTGSYEQYF. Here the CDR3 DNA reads TGTGCCAGCAGCTTAACAGGTTCCTACGAGCAGTACTTC.

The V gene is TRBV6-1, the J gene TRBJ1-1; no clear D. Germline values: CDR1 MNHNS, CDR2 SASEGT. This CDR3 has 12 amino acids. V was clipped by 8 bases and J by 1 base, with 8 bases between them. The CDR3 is CASREGNTEAFF. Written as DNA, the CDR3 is TGTGCCAGCCGGGAGGGGAACACTGAAGCTTTCTTT.

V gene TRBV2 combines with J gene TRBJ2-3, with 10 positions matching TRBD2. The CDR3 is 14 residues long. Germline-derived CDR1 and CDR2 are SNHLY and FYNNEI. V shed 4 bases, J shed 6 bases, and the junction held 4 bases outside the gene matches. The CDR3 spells CASSVIAGGDTQYF. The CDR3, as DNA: TGTGCCAGCAGTGTTATAGCGGGAGGCGATACGCAGTATTTT.

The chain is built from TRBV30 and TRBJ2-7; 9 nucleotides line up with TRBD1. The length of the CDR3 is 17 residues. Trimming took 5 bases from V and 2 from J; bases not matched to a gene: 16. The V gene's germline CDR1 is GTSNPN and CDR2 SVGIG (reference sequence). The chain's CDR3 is CAWHSPGQGRGAYEQYF. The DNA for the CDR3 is TGTGCCTGGCATTCCCCGGGACAGGGAAGAGGGGCCTACGAGCAGTACTTC.

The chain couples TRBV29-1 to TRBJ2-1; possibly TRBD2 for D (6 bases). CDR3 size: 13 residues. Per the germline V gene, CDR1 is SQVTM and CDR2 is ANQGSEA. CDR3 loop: CSVEGSSYNEQFF. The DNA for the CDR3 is TGCAGTGTGGAGGGGTCTTCCTACAATGAGCAGTTCTTC.

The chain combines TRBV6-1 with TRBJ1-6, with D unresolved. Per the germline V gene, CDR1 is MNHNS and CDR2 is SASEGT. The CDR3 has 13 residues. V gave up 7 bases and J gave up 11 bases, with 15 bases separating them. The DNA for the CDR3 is TGTGCCAGCAACAACCCTCGGAGGACACCCCTCCACTTT. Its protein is CASNNPRRTPLHF.

CDR3 sequence: CASKREGWDRDTQYF. In DNA, the CDR3 is TGTGCCAGCAAACGAGAGGGATGGGACAGAGATACGCAGTATTTT. This chain uses TRBV27 with TRBJ2-3, with 7 nucleotides matching TRBD1. Germline-derived CDR1 and CDR2 are MNHEY and SMNVEV (reference sequence). The length of the CDR3 is 15 residues. Trimming removed 7 bases from V and 5 bases from J; junction bases left unmatched: 12.